This TCR beta chain is drawn from a study of T cell clonality in common variable immunodeficiency. The CDR3 spans 14 residues. CDR1 is SGHDT, CDR2 YYEEEE, per germline. Trimming pared 4 bases from V and 1 base from J, leaving 10 bases between. This clone has a count of ten or more. The read is 3 residues too short to cover the CDR3 end, so that end is filled in from the germline J gene. Heparinized whole blood, about 4.5 to 9 ml, came from each donor. Profiled with immunoSEQ multiplex PCR; TCRdb holds only in-frame clones, not every one. The sample has 60,000 to 75,000 clones, none seen only once. Input material: peripheral blood mononuclear cells. The TCR sequence derives from a person between 18 and 75 years old in good health. The rearrangement links TRBV5-6 to TRBJ2-3, with a possible D match to TRBD1 (6 bases). CDR3 in amino acids: CASSPGDGTDTQYF. CDR3 DNA, as far as it was read: TGTGCCAGCAGCCCAGGGGACGGCACAGATACG. Complete variable domain (other parts from reference TRBV5-6 and TRBJ2-3): DAGVTQSPTHLIKTRGQQVTLRCSPKSGHDTVSWYQQALGQGPQFIFQYYEEEERQRGNFPDRFSGHQFPNYSSELNVNALLLGDSALYLCASSPGDGTDTQYFGPGTRLTVL.